A selection of T cell receptor beta chains follows, all from one sample in a study of cytomegalovirus exposure and HLA in healthy donors. Assay: immunoSEQ multiplex PCR; the TCRdb copy retains only in-frame clones and omits some. The table records about 100,000 clones, around 76% of them present only once. The sample consisted of PBMCs. All receptors come from a man aged 35 to 55 in good health and CMV-seropositive. Each CDR3 is given with its conserved first and last residue. The order of the fields is clone size, J gene, D gene, V gene, CDR3 DNA, CDR3 protein. The D gene is left open where the match is weak. Clone size, where shown, is once, few, many, or a class for clones that have expanded.

NA | TRBJ2-5 | TRBD2 | TRBV4-1 | TGCGCCAGCAGCCGAGGGCTAGCGGGGCGACAAGAGACCCAGTACTTC | CASSRGLAGRQETQYF
once | TRBJ1-6 | NA | TRBV7-8 | TGTGCCAGCAGCCCCTCGGGGGGAAGAGGTTCACCCCTCCACTTT | CASSPSGGRGSPLHF
NA | TRBJ2-5 | TRBD1 | TRBV7-7 | TGTGCTAGCAGCCGGGACAGGGGGCGAGGAGAGACCCAGTACTTC | CASSRDRGRGETQYF
NA | TRBJ1-4 | TRBD1 | TRBV28 | TGTGCCAGCAGTTTCCCCGGGACAGGGCGGGAAAAACTGTTTTTT | CASSFPGTGREKLFF
few | TRBJ2-6 | NA | TRBV7-2 | TGTGCCAGCAGCTTACTCCCGCGGAGCTCTGGGGCCAACGTCCTGACTTTC | CASSLLPRSSGANVLTF
NA | TRBJ2-7 | TRBD2 | TRBV7-2 | TGTGCCAGCAGCTTTGGACTAGCGGTCTCCTACGAGCAGTACTTC | CASSFGLAVSYEQYF
NA | TRBJ2-1 | TRBD2 | TRBV10-1 | TGCGCCAGCAGTGACTCCACGGGACTAGCGGGTTACTACAATGAGCAGTTCTTC | CASSDSTGLAGYYNEQFF
NA | TRBJ2-2 | NA | TRBV9 | TGTGCCAGCAGCCGACTAGGAGCGACCGGGGAGCTGTTTTTT | CASSRLGATGELFF
NA | TRBJ2-7 | NA | TRBV29-1 | TGCAGCGTGGGCGATTTCTCCTACGAGCAGTACTTC | CSVGDFSYEQYF
NA | TRBJ1-3 | NA | TRBV30 | TGTGCCTGGAGTGTACGAAGGGACTGCTCTGGAAACACCATATATTTT | CAWSVRRDCSGNTIYF
few | TRBJ1-4 | TRBD1 | TRBV5-6 | TGTGCCAGCAGCCCTACAGGGGTCCCTAATGAAAAACTGTTTTTT | CASSPTGVPNEKLFF
NA | TRBJ2-3 | TRBD2 | TRBV7-7 | TGTGCTAGCAGCTTTAGCGGGGGTCTTGCAGATACGCAGTATTTT | CASSFSGGLADTQYF
NA | TRBJ2-1 | TRBD2 | TRBV9 | TGTGCCAGCAGCGCCGACGGGGGGGCTCACAATGAGCAGTTCTTC | CASSADGGAHNEQFF
NA | TRBJ2-3 | NA | TRBV7-2 | TGTGCCAGTAGGCGCGGGACTAGCACAGATACGCAGTATTTT | CASRRGTSTDTQYF
NA | TRBJ1-5 | NA | TRBV5-1 | TGCGCCAGCAGCTTGGAAGGGGTGAGCAATCAGCCCCAGCATTTT | CASSLEGVSNQPQHF
NA | TRBJ1-2 | NA | TRBV5-6 | TGTGCCAGCAGCCCCGGGGGGGCCATCTGGGGCTACACCTTC | CASSPGGAIWGYTF
NA | TRBJ2-7 | NA | TRBV7-8 | TGTGCCAGCAGCACTGTTAACCGGGACAAGAACTACGAGCAGTACTTC | CASSTVNRDKNYEQYF
NA | TRBJ1-1 | TRBD1 | TRBV2 | TGTGCCAGCAGGGGGATGGGGACAGGCCCTTGGGAAAACACTGAAGCTTTCTTT | CASRGMGTGPWENTEAFF
NA | TRBJ1-1 | NA | TRBV7-9 | TGTTCCAGCAGCTTAGCGCAGGCGACTGAAGCTTTCTTT | CSSSLAQATEAFF
NA | TRBJ2-7 | NA | TRBV11-2 | TGTGCCAGCAGCTTTGGAGGGAGAGGGTACGAGCAGTACTTC | CASSFGGRGYEQYF
NA | TRBJ1-1 | TRBD1 | TRBV5-6 | TGTGCCAGCAGCTTGGGCGGACAGGGTGAGTGGACTGAAGCTTTCTTT | CASSLGGQGEWTEAFF
NA | TRBJ2-7 | TRBD1 | TRBV19 | TGTGCCAGTAGTACCCGGGACAGCTCCTACGAGCAGTACTTC | CASSTRDSSYEQYF
NA | TRBJ2-3 | TRBD2 | TRBV7-9 | TGTGCCAGCAGCTTGGGACTAGCGGGGGGATACACAGATACGCAGTATTTT | CASSLGLAGGYTDTQYF
NA | TRBJ1-2 | NA | TRBV4-1 | TGCGCCAGCAGCCAAGATCAGGACTCCTATGGCTACACCTTC | CASSQDQDSYGYTF
NA | TRBJ1-1 | TRBD1 | TRBV5-1 | TGCGCCAGCAGGGCGGGACAGGTGGACACTGAAGCTTTCTTT | CASRAGQVDTEAFF
few | TRBJ2-7 | NA | TRBV4-1 | TGCGCCAGCAGCCAAGCGTCTGGGGGGGCCTCCTACGAGCAGTACTTC | CASSQASGGASYEQYF
NA | TRBJ2-1 | NA | TRBV29-1 | TGCAGCGTTGACACCGGACTTAACAATGAGCAGTTCTTC | CSVDTGLNNEQFF
NA | TRBJ2-7 | TRBD2 | TRBV27 | TGTGCCAGCAGCCCGGGGGGGTCGCTCTACGAGCAGTACTTC | CASSPGGSLYEQYF
NA | TRBJ1-1 | NA | TRBV6-1 | TGTGCCCTCGGGAAAAACACTGAAGCTTTCTTT | CALGKNTEAFF
once | TRBJ2-3 | TRBD2 | TRBV5-5 | TGTGCCACCGGGGGGGGCACAGATACGCAGTATTTT | CATGGGTDTQYF
few | TRBJ2-1 | NA | TRBV5-4 | TGTGCCAGCAGCTCAAAGGGGGGGGGCCGGGGTGAGCAGTTCTTC | CASSSKGGGRGEQFF
NA | TRBJ2-1 | TRBD1 | TRBV5-1 | TGCGCCAGCAGCTCGGGACAGGGGGTGAGCAATGAGCAGTTCTTC | CASSSGQGVSNEQFF
NA | TRBJ1-1 | NA | TRBV9 | TGTGCCAGCAGCGCCCTTAGTTCGGGATTAGCTTTCTTT | CASSALSSGLAFF
once | TRBJ2-7 | TRBD1 | TRBV5-1 | TGCGCCAGCAGCTTGGCGGAAACAGGGGGTTACGAGCAGTACTTC | CASSLAETGGYEQYF
NA | TRBJ2-1 | NA | TRBV18 | TGTGCCAGCTCACCAGTTCAGGGCCACTACAATGAGCAGTTCTTC | CASSPVQGHYNEQFF